These 14 T cell receptor beta chains came from one sample sequenced in a study of molecular identifiers for immune sequencing clone quantification. Each CDR3 protein gets one entry after TCRdb re-called the PCR reads with MiXCR. The table lists hundreds of thousands of distinct CDR3 sequences, 20% of them singletons. The sample was naive CD8+ T cells from blood, with Jurkat cell RNA spiked in. Subset of the sample: FACS-sorted CD8+CD4-CCR7+CD45RA+ naive T cells. These receptors all come from a human donor in good health. Some libraries in this study had Jurkat cell RNA spiked in.

As concerns this clonotype: A much larger clone differs from this one at a single base, so this may be a read error. The chain joins TRBV18 to TRBJ2-3; D gene unclear. Germline CDR1 is KGHSH and CDR2 is LQKENI. CDR3 size: 12 residues. The V gene lost 8 bases and the J gene lost 6 bases, with 12 bases spanning the gap. The CDR3, as DNA: TGTGCCAGCCCAAATCTATCTGATACGCAGTATTTT. Translated: CASPNLSDTQYF.

As for this clonotype: Given the absence of the conserved phenylalanine or tryptophan at the CDR3 end, a read error is likely. This chain links TRBV4-1 with TRBJ2-3; D not certain. The CDR3 loop spans 14 amino acids. Germline CDR1 is MGHRA and CDR2 is YSYEKL. V shed 0 bases and J shed 0 bases, with 4 bases lying between them. CDR3 sequence (DNA): TGCGCCAGCAGCCAAGAAGCTAGCACAGATACGCAGTATTCT. Protein: CASSQEASTDTQYS.

As for this clonotype: Relative to the germline gene, one junction end is altered; a read error may explain this. This rearrangement joins TRBV5-4 to TRBJ2-2, with 7 bases aligning to TRBD2. Germline CDR1 SGHNT, CDR2 YYREEE (reference sequence). CDR3 length: 14 amino acids. For the CDR3, the DNA is TGTGCCGGCAGGAGCGGGATCGACACCGGGGAGCTGTTTTTT. Its protein is CAGRSGIDTGELFF.

With respect to this clonotype: A clone one base away is much larger, so this may be a read error. This rearrangement joins TRBV5-6 to TRBJ2-7; D is possibly TRBD1 (6 bases). The CDR3 contains 16 residues. The germline gives CDR1 SGHDT, CDR2 YYEEEE. V gave up 7 bases and J gave up 10 bases, with 30 bases separating them. As DNA, the CDR3 is TGTGCCAGCTGCATGGAGGTAACAGGGCCCACGGGGCATCAGTACTTC. It encodes CASCMEVTGPTGHQYF.

This clonotype was detected many times. The rearrangement joins TRBV12-3 or TRBV12-4 to TRBJ2-3; D is uncertain. V was shortened by 1 base and J by 2 bases, with 10 bases between the two germline ends. CDR3 size: 15 residues. CDR3 nucleotides: TGTGCCAGCAGTTTAGGCTACGCTTACACAGATACGCAGTATTTT. It specifies CASSLGYAYTDTQYF.

The table lists this clonotype with many counts. The rearrangement joins TRBV15 to TRBJ2-3; unclear D gene. There are 13 residues in the CDR3. Germline V CDR1 and CDR2: LNHNV, YYDKDF (reference sequence). V was trimmed by 1 base and J by 0 bases, leaving 2 bases between them. Written as DNA, the CDR3 is TGTGCCACCAGCAGAGGAAGCACAGATACGCAGTATTTT. Translated: CATSRGSTDTQYF. Combining the CDR3 with reference TRBV15 and TRBJ2-3 gives the whole variable domain DAMVIQNPRYQVTQFGKPVTLSCSQTLNHNVMYWYQQKSSQAPKLLFHYYDKDFNNEADTPDNFQSRRPNTSFCFLDIRSPGLGDTAMYLCATSRGSTDTQYFGPGTRLTVL.

On this clonotype itself: A much larger clone differs from this one at a single base, so this may be a read error. This sequence joins TRBV4-1 and TRBJ1-5, with unresolved D. The CDR3 consists of 14 residues. CDR1 is MGHRA and CDR2 is YSYEKL in the germline V gene. Here the CDR3 reads CACSPSVDNQPQHF. DNA of the CDR3: TGCGCCTGCAGCCCCTCGGTCGATAATCAGCCCCAGCATTTT.

The chain is built from TRBV19 and TRBJ1-1; D unclear. The CDR3 has 14 amino acids. Trimming took 7 bases from V and 2 from J, leaving 14 bases between them. Germline V gene data show CDR1 as LNHDA and CDR2 as SQIVND (reference sequence). The CDR3 region is CASTHTTKNTEAFF. DNA for the CDR3: TGTGCCAGTACTCATACCACTAAAAACACTGAAGCTTTCTTT.

The V and J genes are TRBV6-1 and TRBJ2-7, with a weak D call TRBD2 (6 bases). Trimming shortened V by 4 bases and J by 7 bases, and 23 bases separated the two germline ends. CDR3 size: 16 residues. In germline, CDR1 is MNHNS, CDR2 SASEGT. CDR3 sequence: CASSVTTNIADKEQYF. CDR3 coding DNA: TGTGCCAGCAGTGTCACTACAAACATAGCGGATAAGGAGCAGTACTTC.

This clonotype was seen at least ten times. The chain uses TRBV6-5 and TRBJ1-3, with a tentative D call TRBD1 (5 bases). The CDR3 totals 14 residues. The germline gives CDR1 MNHEY, CDR2 SVGAGI. V lost 2 bases to trimming and J lost 2 bases, with 7 bases between them. The CDR3 coding sequence is TGTGCCAGCAGTTACCAGGGAACTGGAAACACCATATATTTT. It encodes CASSYQGTGNTIYF.

The table lists this clonotype with a few counts. The CDR3 spells CSARELPEGAGVNSYEQYF. In DNA, the CDR3 is TGCAGTGCTAGAGAACTACCCGAGGGAGCGGGAGTGAACTCCTACGAGCAGTACTTC. V is TRBV20-1 and J is TRBJ2-7, with TRBD2 matching over 8 bases. This CDR3 region has 19 residues. Germline CDR1 DFQATT, CDR2 SNEGSKA (reference sequence). Trimming took 0 bases from V and 0 from J; bases not matched to a gene: 16.

This clonotype was seen at least ten times. The J gene is TRBJ2-3, the V gene TRBV5-1; TRBD2 aligns across 10 bases. The V gene's germline CDR1 is SGHRS and CDR2 YFSETQ. The junction had 4 bases not matched to a gene; V was cut back by 2 bases and J by 4 bases. The CDR3 spans 15 residues. CDR3 residues: CASSLPSGSSDTQYF. DNA for the CDR3: TGCGCCAGCAGCTTACCTAGCGGGAGTTCAGATACGCAGTATTTT. Drawing the rest from reference TRBV5-1 and TRBJ2-3, the complete variable domain is KAGVTQTPRYLIKTRGQQVTLSCSPISGHRSVSWYQQTPGQGLQFLFEYFSETQRNKGNFPGRFSGRQFSNSRSEMNVSTLELGDSALYLCASSLPSGSSDTQYFGPGTRLTVL.

This chain connects TRBV5-1 to TRBJ2-7; D uncertain. V was clipped by 0 bases and J by 0 bases, with 7 bases between them. CDR3 size: 14 residues. Germline values: CDR1 SGHRS, CDR2 YFSETQ. CDR3 sequence reads: CASSLGVNSYEQYF. CDR3 DNA sequence: TGCGCCAGCAGCTTGGGGGTAAACTCCTACGAGCAGTACTTC.

This clonotype has at least ten counts. V usage is TRBV7-9 and J usage is TRBJ2-5, with 10 positions matching TRBD1. Germline V CDR1 and CDR2: SEHNR, FQNEAQ (reference sequence). The CDR3 runs to 15 residues. Unmatched junction bases numbered 8, after V lost 5 bases and J lost 5 bases. CDR3: CASSPRDRGEETQYF. For the CDR3, the DNA is TGTGCCAGCAGCCCAAGGGACAGGGGAGAGGAGACCCAGTACTTC. Supplemented by reference TRBV7-9 and TRBJ2-5, the full variable domain reads DTGVSQNPRHKITKRGQNVTFRCDPISEHNRLYWYRQTLGQGPEFLTYFQNEAQLEKSRLLSDRFSAERPKGSFSTLEIQRTEQGDSAMYLCASSPRDRGEETQYFGPGTRLLVL.